This entry lists 16 T cell receptor beta chains sequenced from one sample in a study of OX40 agonist ivuxolimab in advanced cancers. Clones were read by immunoSEQ multiplex PCR, and TCRdb kept only the in-frame ones, dropping some. The table includes around 79,000 clones, around nine tenths detected once. The material sequenced was CD4+ or CD8+ T cells sorted from blood, taken in a trial of the OX40 agonist ivuxolimab. The receptor set was obtained from an adult with an advanced solid tumor such as melanoma, head and neck, liver or kidney cancer.

The genes are TRBV13 and TRBJ2-6, with a weak D call TRBD2 (6 bases). V lost 6 bases and J lost 0, with 18 bases in between. The CDR3 consists of 18 residues. Germline assignment: CDR1 PRHDT and CDR2 FYEKMQ (reference sequence). CDR3 nucleotide sequence: TGTGCCAGCAGGAGGTCGGGACTTACGAACTCTGGGGCCAACGTCCTGACTTTC. This gives the protein CASRRSGLTNSGANVLTF.

The chain recombines TRBV30 with TRBJ2-1; the D is unclear. The length of the CDR3 is 12 residues. The germline CDR1 and CDR2 sequences are GTSNPN and SVGIG (reference sequence). Trimming shortened V by 3 bases and J by 7 bases, and 10 bases separated the two germline ends. The CDR3: CAWRLSRNEQFF. CDR3 bases: TGTGCCTGGAGACTCAGTAGGAATGAGCAGTTCTTC.

The rearrangement joins TRBV11-2 to TRBJ1-2, with D hard to call. The V gene's germline CDR1 is SGHAT and CDR2 FQNNGV. This CDR3 is 13 amino acids long. Trimming shortened V by 1 base and J by 7 bases, and 10 bases separated the two germline ends. The CDR3 sequence: CASSLGRSSGYTF. The DNA for the CDR3 is TGTGCCAGCAGCTTAGGGCGCTCGTCTGGCTACACCTTC.

The chain couples TRBV5-5 to TRBJ2-7, with a weak D call TRBD1 (6 bases). CDR3 size: 15 residues. The germline V gene encodes CDR1 SGHKS and CDR2 YYEKEE (reference sequence). Trimming removed 0 bases at V and 0 bases at J, with 10 bases between. The CDR3 bases are TGTGCCAGCAGCTTGGAAGGGGGAAGCTCCTACGAGCAGTACTTC. It yields the protein CASSLEGGSSYEQYF.

This chain connects TRBV7-2 to TRBJ2-1; no clear D. The V gene's germline CDR1 is SGHTA and CDR2 FQGNSA. There are 11 residues in the CDR3. Between the trimmed V and J ends, which lost 5 bases and 7 bases, there was a span of 6 bases. The CDR3 bases are TGTGCCAGCAGCGGAAGGAATGAGCAGTTCTTC. Translation: CASSGRNEQFF.

This clone was seen more than once but under ten times. The chain recombines TRBV5-1 with TRBJ2-3; TRBD2 agrees at 9 bases. Trimming took 8 bases from V and 0 from J; bases not matched to a gene: 7. Germline values: CDR1 SGHRS, CDR2 YFSETQ. CDR3 length equals 15 residues. DNA for the CDR3: TGCGCCAGTTGTCGCGGGAGGGCTAGCACAGATACGCAGTATTTT. Amino acids: CASCRGRASTDTQYF.

This chain joins TRBV29-1 and TRBJ1-1; 7 bases align to TRBD1. Looked up from germline, CDR1 is SQVTM and CDR2 is ANQGSEA. Trimming at V came to 3 bases and at J to 7 bases, leaving 5 bases not matched to a gene. The CDR3 spans 12 residues. Here the CDR3 reads CSVERGDSEAFF. The CDR3 DNA reads as TGCAGCGTTGAGAGAGGGGACAGTGAAGCTTTCTTT.

The genes are TRBV10-3 and TRBJ2-2, with D possibly matching TRBD1 (6 bases). The V end lost 8 bases, the J end lost 1 base, and 8 bases lay between the germline ends. Germline-derived CDR1 and CDR2 are ENHRY and SYGVKD. The CDR3 length is 13 residues. The CDR3 DNA reads TGTGCCATCCCGGGACAGAACACCGGGGAGCTGTTTTTT. It translates to CAIPGQNTGELFF.

The chain couples TRBV27 to TRBJ2-3; D not resolved. V lost 0 bases and J lost 2, with 9 bases in between. The germline CDR1 and CDR2 sequences are MNHEY and SMNVEV (reference sequence). There are 15 residues in the CDR3. The CDR3 is CASSLSSLPTDTQYF. The DNA of the CDR3 is TGTGCCAGCAGTTTATCCAGCCTCCCCACAGATACGCAGTATTTT.

V usage is TRBV6-1 and J usage is TRBJ2-7; D assignment may be TRBD1 or TRBD2 (5 bases each). CDR3 size: 15 residues. Between the trimmed V and J ends, which lost 2 bases and 9 bases, there was a span of 20 bases. From germline, CDR1 is MNHNS and CDR2 SASEGT. CDR3 protein: CASSERVAGGGVQYF. CDR3 sequence (DNA): TGTGCCAGCAGTGAACGGGTCGCCGGTGGGGGAGTGCAGTACTTC.

This chain uses TRBV2 with TRBJ2-1; D is possibly TRBD2 (7 bases). V was shortened by 7 bases and J by 12 bases, with 22 bases between the two germline ends. The CDR3 loop spans 14 amino acids. The germline gives CDR1 SNHLY, CDR2 FYNNEI. The CDR3 loop is CASTFGGAGAGQFF. CDR3 coding DNA: TGTGCCAGCACGTTTGGGGGGGCGGGAGCGGGGCAGTTCTTC.

This chain joins TRBV7-9 and TRBJ2-3, with 10 bases aligning to TRBD1. The J segment lost 3 bases and the V segment lost 5 bases, leaving 5 bases of the junction unmatched. CDR1 and CDR2 (germline): SEHNR, FQNEAQ (reference sequence). CDR3 length: 15 residues. DNA of the CDR3: TGTGCCAGCAGCCGGGACAGGGGAGGAACAGATACGCAGTATTTT. This encodes CASSRDRGGTDTQYF.

In regard to this clone: The sample carries other DNA sequences with the same CDR3. V and J are TRBV5-4 and TRBJ1-1, with D possibly being TRBD1 (5 bases). This CDR3 spans 15 amino acids. Germline CDR1 SGHNT, CDR2 YYREEE (reference sequence). V lost 4 bases, J lost 1 base, and 14 bases lay in between. CDR3 residues: CASSPRRDQNTEAFF. CDR3 in DNA: TGTGCCAGCAGCCCGCGAAGGGACCAGAACACTGAAGCTTTCTTT.

The J gene is TRBJ2-1, the V gene TRBV19; 8 bases are shared with TRBD1. The ends lost 4 bases at V and 6 bases at J; junction bases unmatched: 5. This CDR3 is 14 amino acids long. Germline V CDR1 and CDR2: LNHDA, SQIVND (reference sequence). This CDR3 is CASSRQGFSNEQFF. Written as DNA, the CDR3 is TGTGCCAGTAGTAGACAGGGGTTTAGCAATGAGCAGTTCTTC.

The V call is TRBV6-6, the J call TRBJ1-5; the match to TRBD1 covers 7 bases. This CDR3 contains 16 residues. Germline CDR1 is MNHNY and CDR2 is SVGAGI (reference sequence). The V gene end was trimmed by 5 bases and the J gene end by 0 bases; junction bases not matched to a gene: 7. CDR3 residues: CASSRFGQDSNQPQHF. The CDR3 nucleotides are TGTGCCAGCAGTCGATTCGGACAGGATAGCAATCAGCCCCAGCATTTT.

V is TRBV28 and J is TRBJ1-6; D uncertain. The CDR3 extends over 14 amino acids. The V end lost 5 bases, the J end lost 6 bases, and 11 bases lay between the germline ends. From germline, CDR1 is MDHEN and CDR2 SYDVKM. The DNA for the CDR3 is TGTGCCAGCAGTACCGGGATGATTAATTCACCCCTCCACTTT. Translation: CASSTGMINSPLHF.